A selection of T cell receptor beta chains follows, all from one sample in a study of T cells in pancreatic ductal adenocarcinoma. The method was immunoSEQ multiplex PCR; TCRdb's version includes in-frame clones alone and lacks a portion of them. This table has about 16,000 clones, about 90% appearing once. Sequencing input: PBMCs. These receptors all come from a human donor with pancreatic ductal adenocarcinoma. The CDR3 runs from the conserved cysteine through the conserved F or W. A D gene is named only where the DNA matches it firmly. The size of a clone is reported for some rows only, either as once, few or many, or as a class for expanded clones.

>NA|TRBV18|TRBJ1-1|once
TGTGCCAGCTCACCACCGGATTTTAGGGCTGAAGCTTTCTTT
CASSPPDFRAEAFF
>NA|TRBV6-1|TRBJ1-4|NA
TGTGCCAGCAGTTTAGGGGGTGGAAATGAAAAACTGTTTTTT
CASSLGGGNEKLFF
>TRBD1|TRBV7-2|TRBJ1-6|NA
TGTGCCAGCAGCTTGCGGACAGGGGGGTATTCACCCCTCCACTTT
CASSLRTGGYSPLHF
>NA|TRBV5-1|TRBJ2-5|NA
TGCGCCAGCAGCTTCCGCGGACAAGAGACCCAGTACTTC
CASSFRGQETQYF
>NA|TRBV4-1|TRBJ2-7|NA
TGCGCCAGCAGCCTCGAGGGGGTTACTAACGAGCAGTACTTC
CASSLEGVTNEQYF
>TRBD1|TRBV27|TRBJ1-6|NA
TGTGCCAGCAGCGTCCGGGACAGGGGCCCGATAGGCGCTGGTTCACCCCTCCACTTT
CASSVRDRGPIGAGSPLHF
>NA|TRBV9|TRBJ1-1|NA
TGTGCCAGCAGCGTAGTGACCACTGAAGCTTTCTTT
CASSVVTTEAFF
>NA|TRBV2|TRBJ1-2|NA
TGTGCCAGCAGTTATACACAGGGAAATCGCAACTATGGCTACACCTTC
CASSYTQGNRNYGYTF
>NA|TRBV11-3|TRBJ2-1|few
TGTGCCAGCAGCTTAGATCTCGGGAGTGAGCAGTTCTTC
CASSLDLGSEQFF
>NA|TRBV12-2|TRBJ1-1|NA
TGTGCAAGTCGCTTAGCGCTGGGGCCCCGTAGCATGAACACTGAAGCTTTCTTT
CASRLALGPRSMNTEAFF
>TRBD1|TRBV5-5|TRBJ1-1|NA
TGTGCCAGCCAATTGAGGGCAGGGGGCAGCGGGAACACTGAAGCTTTCTTT
CASQLRAGGSGNTEAFF
>NA|TRBV7-8|TRBJ1-1|NA
TGTGCCAGCAGCTTTGGCAGCCTGATGAACACTGAAGCTTTCTTT
CASSFGSLMNTEAFF
>TRBD1|TRBV27|TRBJ1-1|NA
TGTGCCAGCAGTTTATCGTGGACAGGGTCTTATGAAGCTTTCTTT
CASSLSWTGSYEAFF
>TRBD1|TRBV10-2|TRBJ1-6|NA
TGCGCCAGCAGTGCAGGGGGCAATTCACCCCTCCACTTT
CASSAGGNSPLHF
>TRBD1|TRBV19|TRBJ1-5|NA
TGTGCCAGTAGTTCCAGGGGGTTCGGCAATCAGCCCCAGCATTTT
CASSSRGFGNQPQHF
>TRBD1|TRBV18|TRBJ1-2|NA
TGTGCCAGCTCACCGGACAGGGATCCCAACTATGGCTACACCTTC
CASSPDRDPNYGYTF
>TRBD1|TRBV19|TRBJ1-2|NA
TGTGCCAGTAGAAAGGACAGGGGGCGAGATGGCTACACCTTC
CASRKDRGRDGYTF
>TRBD2|TRBV27|TRBJ2-1|medium-sized
TGTGCCAGCAGTTTAGGTAGCGGGGCCTCCCATGAGCAGTTCTTC
CASSLGSGASHEQFF
>NA|TRBV27|TRBJ2-7|NA
TGTGCCAGCAGTTTATCGCGGCGATTACAGGGCTACGAGCAGTACTTC
CASSLSRRLQGYEQYF
>NA|TRBV4-2|TRBJ1-1|NA
TGTGCCAGCAGCCAAATCGTGCCGGGGCTGAACACTGAAGCTTTCTTT
CASSQIVPGLNTEAFF
>NA|TRBV5-1|TRBJ1-1|few
TGCGCCAGCAGCCCGGGGGGACCTGAAGCTTTCTTT
CASSPGGPEAFF
>NA|TRBV30|TRBJ2-7|NA
TGTGCCTGGAGTGTACGGGCGGGGGCCCTTTCCTACGAGCAGTACTTC
CAWSVRAGALSYEQYF
>NA|TRBV25-1|TRBJ1-5|once
TGTGCCAGCAGTGAATCCACAGGGAAATATAGCAATCAGCCCCAGCATTTT
CASSESTGKYSNQPQHF
>NA|TRBV11-2|TRBJ2-7|once
TGTGCCGTAGTGAGTCGCTCCTACGAGCAGTACTTC
CAVVSRSYEQYF
>NA|TRBV5-4|TRBJ2-1|NA
TGTGCCAGCAGCTCCGAGGCCTGGGGTGAGCAGTTCTTC
CASSSEAWGEQFF
>NA|TRBV4-2|TRBJ1-6|NA
TGTGCCAGCAGCCAAGATCGAGGGAGGATCAATTCACCCCTCCACTTT
CASSQDRGRINSPLHF
>TRBD1|TRBV30|TRBJ1-1|NA
TGTGCCTGGTTCAACGAGAGACAGGGAAAAGCTTTCTTT
CAWFNERQGKAFF
>NA|TRBV5-1|TRBJ2-3|NA
TGCGCCAGCAGCTTGAGGGGGTCTTACACAGATACGCAGTATTTT
CASSLRGSYTDTQYF
>TRBD1|TRBV11-3|TRBJ1-1|NA
TGTGCCAGCAGCTCAAAGGGGGACAGGGTCTCGGAAGCTTTCTTT
CASSSKGDRVSEAFF
>TRBD1|TRBV18|TRBJ2-7|NA
TGTGCCAGCTCACAAATCCCACGACAGGGTAGGTCCTACGAGCAGTACTTC
CASSQIPRQGRSYEQYF
>NA|TRBV19|TRBJ2-7|NA
TGTGCCAGTAGGACCGGGTTCTACGAGCAGTACTTC
CASRTGFYEQYF
>NA|TRBV9|TRBJ2-7|NA
TGTGCCAGCAGCGTGGCCCCGACCCGCGAGCAGTACTTC
CASSVAPTREQYF
>TRBD2|TRBV6-1|TRBJ2-1|NA
TGTGCCAGCAGTGAAGAAAGGTCGAAGGGACTAGAAGCCTACAATGAGCAGTTCTTC
CASSEERSKGLEAYNEQFF
>TRBD1|TRBV28|TRBJ1-1|few
TGTGCCAGCAGTTTATGGGTAACCGGGACAGGGGGCGCTGGGAACACTGAAGCTTTCTTT
CASSLWVTGTGGAGNTEAFF
>NA|TRBV27|TRBJ2-7|once
TGTGCCAGCAGTTTATCGCGGGGCGAGGTCCCCTACGAGCAGTACTTC
CASSLSRGEVPYEQYF
>NA|TRBV13|TRBJ2-5|NA
TGTGCCAGCAGCTTAGGCCTGGGCAGGGAGGAGACCCAGTACTTC
CASSLGLGREETQYF
>TRBD1|TRBV5-1|TRBJ1-1|NA
TGCGCCAGCAGCTTGGGTGGGAGGACAGGGGGCCTCCGAACTGAAGCTTTCTTT
CASSLGGRTGGLRTEAFF
>TRBD1|TRBV7-8|TRBJ2-5|NA
TGTGCCAGCAGCTTAGGGGACAGCCGAGAGACCCAGTACTTC
CASSLGDSRETQYF
>NA|TRBV5-6|TRBJ1-1|NA
TGTGCCAGCAGCCGCGACACCCAAAATCCTGAAGCTTTCTTT
CASSRDTQNPEAFF